The entry below gives a single TCR beta chain sequence along with its context. No cognate antigen has been identified for it. Per-base quality was not reported, and no clone a single base away is much larger than it. This entry belongs to a study of Graves' ophthalmopathy and Graves' hyperthyroidism (dated by TCRdb to the late 2010s). About the investigation overall: Peripheral blood was collected at initial diagnosis, prior to any treatment. The study used signatures of the TCR beta repertoire to tell Graves' ophthalmopathy apart from Graves' hyperthyroidism and to predict which patients would progress to ophthalmopathy. In total, around 130 blood samples were TCR-sequenced: approximately 40 ophthalmopathy, some 75 hyperthyroidism and about 17 hyperthyroidism-to-ophthalmopathy patients. To explore V-J signatures distinguishing ophthalmopathy from hyperthyroidism, a discovery set of roughly 98 patients (roughly 45 ophthalmopathy, 55 to 60 stable hyperthyroidism) was enrolled. The independent validation cohort included under 20 hyperthyroidism patients plus 17 patients who later progressed from hyperthyroidism to ophthalmopathy. In roughly six hyperthyroidism patients, the T-cell repertoires found in thyroid tissue were compared with those found in blood. Once sampling was done, hyperthyroidism patients were given methimazole at a starting dose of 30 mg daily, while ophthalmopathy patients were given high-dose intravenous methylprednisolone. The 100 or so discovery patients were divided at random into training and test sets in a 7:3 ratio.

Stable hyperthyroidism was defined as no progression to ophthalmopathy within 18 months of follow-up. Hyperthyroidism patients were newly diagnosed, with disease duration under 2 months, and aged 18 to 65 years. Anyone with other autoimmune diseases, uncontrolled infections, pregnancy or lactation was excluded from the study. Diagnosis was based on clinical symptoms, serum thyroxine, TRAb, thyroid ultrasound and orbital computed tomography. Using Ficoll-Paque density gradient centrifugation, PBMCs were isolated from 10 ml of fresh peripheral blood. Trizol reagent was used to extract the total RNA, and its quality was then checked on an Agilent 2100 Bioanalyzer. Results the study describes overall, beyond this receptor: Most of the expanded thyroid clonotypes with a frequency above 0.001 were also detected in blood, and it was suggested that the thyroid immune response may be reflected by blood repertoires. In cross-validation, the 13-signature model distinguished ophthalmopathy from stable hyperthyroidism with just over 85% sensitivity and about 84% specificity, and in the test set the corresponding values were roughly 80% and 75%. Sample size was not statistically predetermined, and group allocation was not concealed from the investigators. In validation, the model predicted ophthalmopathy progression with nearly 71% sensitivity and about 77% specificity; 12 predicted patients were CT-confirmed with GO in a median of approximately 6.2 months.

Trimming takes 5 bases off V and 1 base off J; junction bases not matched to a gene: 6. As encoded in the germline V gene, CDR1 is SGHAT while CDR2 is FQNNGV. The CDR3 contains 16 residues, cysteine and phenylalanine counted. Only CDR3 DNA remains: 48 bases, in frame from the first base. For repertoire sequencing, the TCR beta CDR3 regions were amplified from RNA transcripts. The first round was an RT-PCR using HTBI primers with the Qiagen OneStep RT-PCR kit, and this first round was followed by a second-round multiplex PCR, then size selection and purification. Libraries were sequenced on an Illumina HiSeq2000 using paired-end 100 bp reads. As for the authors' bioinformatics: SOAPnuke was used to process the reads, throwing out any read that had adapters, had uncalled bases, had a mean Phred below 15, or lacked an exact constant-primer or identifier match. COPE v1.2.5 was used to merge the high-quality paired reads. Clonotypes were defined as unique nucleotide sequences and were aligned to IMGT TRB V, D and J references using MiTCR v1.1. Only V-J combinations with frequency above 0.0001 were analysed, covering around 99% of repertoires. For each V-J combination, a TCR clonal expansion and chaos score was defined as the ratio of F50 clonal expansion to chaos observed in the TCRdist matrix. Welch's t-statistics and random forest were used to reduce features to approximately 13 V-J combinations, which were fed into a naive Bayes classifier. The similarity between thyroid and blood repertoires was quantified using the Morisita-Horn index. TCRdb ran its own pipeline on the public reads, namely fastp trimming at Q25 and MiXCR clone calling, and kept in-frame beta chains. Rows are unified per CDR3 protein, each entry keeping the most common DNA and genes. The V and J calls follow TCRdb's processing rather than the paper's. Within this sample are about 390,000 distinct CDR3 sequences, with about 16% of them counted one time only. Roughly 7% of the sample is in the top ten clones.

Sequences were obtained from peripheral blood. This clonotype originated in a young woman with stable Graves' hyperthyroidism. Donor details come from another sample of the same person, matched by shared clones. The sequence is built from TRBV11-2 and TRBJ2-2, with 8 middle bases fitting TRBD2. CDR3 sequence: CASSPAGGVNTGELFF. The DNA sequence is as follows: TGTGCCAGCAGCCCCGCCGGGGGGGTGAACACCGGGGAGCTGTTTTTT.